This entry describes one T cell receptor (beta chain). These data belong to a study of T cell changes during pregnancy in multiple sclerosis. Looked up from germline, CDR1 is SGHDN and CDR2 is FVKESK. V was clipped by 2 bases and J by 0 bases; unmatched bases: 3. The CDR3 consists of 16 residues. Repertoires were generated with immunoSEQ multiplex PCR, while TCRdb's copy carries only in-frame clones and drops some. The sample consists of approximately 53,000 clones, approximately 92% of them appearing once. The sequencing used CD4+ T cells from peripheral blood mononuclear cells, collected before pregnancy. The sequence was obtained from a female donor with multiple sclerosis, enrolled in a pregnancy study. The chain joins TRBV14 to TRBJ1-3, with TRBD1 identical over 8 bases. This chain's CDR3 is CASSQLQGVSGNTIYF. Written as DNA, the CDR3 is TGTGCCAGCAGCCAATTACAGGGGGTCTCTGGAAACACCATATATTTT.